This T cell receptor (beta chain) emerged from a study of shared clonotypes between healthy human individuals. On sorted subsets, replicate PCRs used 150 to 250 ng DNA, or about 33,000 T cell genomes. Repertoires were generated with immunoSEQ multiplex PCR, while TCRdb's copy carries only in-frame clones and drops some. The repertoire holds about a million clones, with approximately 75% as singletons. Germline-derived CDR1 and CDR2 are SGHRS and YFSETQ. The CDR3 spans 12 residues. V was pared by 1 base and J by 4 bases, with 6 bases between. The donors, healthy adults who were HIV-negative, had experienced no recent acute infections or vaccinations. Worth noting for this clone: The sample contains more than one DNA sequence encoding this CDR3.

This TCR was recovered from a man between 18 and 29 years old in good health. Some clones in this sample may be carry-over from other donors' samples. Source material: memory CD4+ T cells from PBMCs. Subset described: CD45RA-negative fraction. V is TRBV5-1 and J is TRBJ2-7; no definite D call. The CDR3 spells CASSLKGYEQYF. CDR3 bases: TGCGCCAGCAGCTTGAAGGGTTACGAGCAGTACTTC.